The clone carrying this T cell receptor beta chain has only a few counts. The time point is: baseline, week 1 (first vaccination visit). Regarding treatment: pre-vaccination baseline after standard-of-care therapy. Measured with immunoSEQ multiplex PCR; TCRdb has only the in-frame clones, and not every one. The sample carries tens of thousands of clones, about nine tenths recorded once. V shed 3 bases and J 4 bases; nucleotides not matched to a gene: 14. This CDR3 contains 18 residues. CDR1 is SGDLS and CDR2 is YYNGEE in the germline V gene. The data were taken from a study of a mutant IDH1 vaccine in newly diagnosed glioma.

The sequencing here drew on PBMCs, taken from a glioma patient treated with radiotherapy, temozolomide or both. The source of this sequence is a man aged 45 to 65 with glioma. The chain carries TRBV9 and TRBJ2-1; TRBD2 matches at 9 bases. The DNA of the CDR3 is TGTGCCAGCAGCGAGAGAACTAGTGCGGGGGGGCCTTACAATGAGCAGTTCTTC. It yields the protein CASSERTSAGGPYNEQFF.